The 29 T cell receptor beta chains presented below share a single source sample, sequenced in a study of blood T cell repertoires in COVID-19. Assay: immunoSEQ multiplex PCR; the TCRdb copy retains only in-frame clones and omits some. The sample has roughly 160,000 clones, just over 85% seen once. Sequencing used peripheral blood. The receptors come from a man in his fifties or sixties with acute or convalescent COVID-19.

The rearrangement uses TRBV19 and TRBJ1-2; D is unresolved. CDR3 length equals 15 residues. V gave up 3 bases and J gave up 6 bases, with 17 bases separating them. From germline, CDR1 is LNHDA and CDR2 SQIVND (reference sequence). DNA for the CDR3: TGTGCCAGTAGTATTAGTTCGGTCGGGGAAGATGGCTACACCTTC. Translated, it gives CASSISSVGEDGYTF.

The V call is TRBV7-2, the J call TRBJ1-4, with D unresolved. The germline V gene encodes CDR1 SGHTA and CDR2 FQGNSA. V gave up 4 bases and J gave up 3 bases, with 12 bases separating them. CDR3 length: 15 amino acids. The CDR3 loop is CASSYAAAANEKLFF. Written as DNA, the CDR3 is TGTGCCAGCAGCTACGCAGCCGCGGCTAATGAAAAACTGTTTTTT. Together with reference TRBV7-2 and TRBJ1-4, the CDR3 gives the full variable domain: GAGVSQSPSNKVTEKGKDVELRCDPISGHTALYWYRQSLGQGLEFLIYFQGNSAPDKSGLPSDRFSAERTGGSVSTLTIQRTQQEDSAVYLCASSYAAAANEKLFFGSGTQLSVL.

The count of this clone is one. V usage is TRBV28 and J usage is TRBJ2-7, with D tentatively TRBD2 (6 bases). This CDR3 is built from 14 residues. The germline V gene has CDR1 MDHEN and CDR2 SYDVKM. The germline V and J ends were trimmed by 9 bases and 7 bases, with 22 bases remaining between them. CDR3 residues: CASEPGLPAGEQYF. The DNA for the CDR3 is TGTGCCAGTGAACCGGGACTCCCTGCGGGGGAGCAGTACTTC. Variable domain in full (rest from reference TRBV28 and TRBJ2-7): DVKVTQSSRYLVKRTGEKVFLECVQDMDHENMFWYRQDPGLGLRLIYFSYDVKMKEKGDIPEGYSVSREKKERFSLILESASTNQTSMYLCASEPGLPAGEQYFGPGTRLTVT.

The V and J genes are TRBV4-1 and TRBJ1-2, with D unclear. Germline V gives CDR1 MGHRA, CDR2 YSYEKL. V was pared by 0 bases and J by 0 bases, with 11 bases between. The CDR3 contains 16 residues. The CDR3 sequence is CASSQEFENSNYGYTF. The DNA of the CDR3 is TGCGCCAGCAGCCAAGAATTCGAGAATTCTAACTATGGCTACACCTTC.

This chain connects TRBV7-8 to TRBJ1-5; D is perhaps TRBD1 (5 bases). V lost 5 bases and J 4 bases, leaving 15 bases between the germline ends. From germline, CDR1 is SGHVS and CDR2 FQNEAQ. CDR3 length: 15 amino acids. Here the CDR3 reads CASSPRVSRNQPQHF. CDR3 nucleotides: TGTGCCAGCAGCCCCAGGGTTTCAAGAAATCAGCCCCAGCATTTT. Filled out from reference TRBV7-8 and TRBJ1-5, the complete variable domain reads GAGVSQSPRYKVAKRGQDVALRCDPISGHVSLFWYQQALGQGPEFLTYFQNEAQLDKSGLPSDRFFAERPEGSVSTLKIQRTQQEDSAVYLCASSPRVSRNQPQHFGDGTRLSIL.

Only one count was recorded for this clone. The V gene is TRBV27, the J gene TRBJ1-2; D might be TRBD1 (6 bases). This CDR3 is 15 amino acids long. CDR1 MNHEY and CDR2 SMNVEV come from the germline V gene (reference sequence). The V end lost 3 bases, the J end lost 7 bases, and 18 bases lay between the germline ends. CDR3 nucleotide sequence: TGTGCCAGCAGTTTTCTGGCGGGGGCGCGCACTGGCTACACCTTC. Its translation: CASSFLAGARTGYTF.

The chain couples TRBV2 to TRBJ1-2; a possible D gene is TRBD1 (5 bases). This CDR3 is 15 amino acids long. Germline assignment: CDR1 SNHLY and CDR2 FYNNEI. Trimming cost V 8 bases and J 4 bases, with 20 bases left between them. CDR3 DNA sequence: TGTGCCAGCGGGGACTTTGGAGGGCCACCCTATGGCTACACCTTC. As protein: CASGDFGGPPYGYTF.

V and J are TRBV9 and TRBJ1-2; no definite D call. Germline-derived CDR1 and CDR2 are SGDLS and YYNGEE. CDR3 length: 13 residues. Between the trimmed V and J ends, which lost 2 bases and 8 bases, there was a span of 13 bases. CDR3 residues: CASSVDLRGGYTF. For the CDR3, the DNA is TGTGCCAGCAGCGTTGACCTACGGGGAGGCTACACCTTC.

This clone has a single count. The chain has TRBV9 and TRBJ2-2, with D possibly TRBD1 on 5 matching bases. The CDR3 runs 16 residues. Germline V CDR1 and CDR2: SGDLS, YYNGEE. Deletions cut 0 bases from V and 6 bases from J, with 15 bases between. Written as DNA, the CDR3 is TGTGCCAGCAGCGTAGATATCAGGGTTAGAGCCGGGGAGCTGTTTTTT. It translates to CASSVDIRVRAGELFF. Full variable domain (rest looked up from reference TRBV9 and TRBJ2-2): DSGVTQTPKHLITATGQRVTLRCSPRSGDLSVYWYQQSLDQGLQFLIQYYNGEERAKGNILERFSAQQFPDLHSELNLSSLELGDSALYFCASSVDIRVRAGELFFGEGSRLTVL.

The rearrangement joins TRBV19 to TRBJ2-7, with TRBD1 identical over 8 bases. Germline CDR1 reads LNHDA; CDR2 reads SQIVND (reference sequence). There are 15 residues in the CDR3. J lost 3 bases, V lost 5 bases, and 9 bases had no gene match. The CDR3 coding sequence is TGTGCCAGTAGTCCCCGACAGGGGTTGGACTACGAGCAGTACTTC. It is translated as CASSPRQGLDYEQYF.

The chain couples TRBV23-1 to TRBJ1-6; D perhaps matches TRBD1 (5 bases). TRBV23-1 is marked as an open reading frame, function uncertain. V dropped 9 bases and J dropped 3 bases, with 9 bases sitting between them. This CDR3 has 13 amino acids. This CDR3 reads CARRQLYNSPLHF. The CDR3 DNA follows: TGCGCCAGACGACAGCTCTATAATTCACCCCTCCACTTT.

This clone was seen more than once but under ten times. This chain links TRBV30 with TRBJ2-7; maybe TRBD2 (6 bases). Germline V gene data show CDR1 as GTSNPN and CDR2 as SVGIG (reference sequence). V shed 1 base and J shed 6 bases, with 13 bases lying between them. The CDR3 is 13 amino acids. The CDR3 sequence is CAWSGGVGSEQYF. DNA of the CDR3: TGTGCCTGGAGTGGGGGGGTTGGCTCCGAGCAGTACTTC.

The CDR3 loop is CASSYVQGGNQPQHF. CDR3 bases: TGTGCCAGCAGTTACGTCCAGGGGGGCAATCAGCCCCAGCATTTT. The chain combines TRBV6-5 with TRBJ1-5; 7 bases are shared with TRBD1. Germline V CDR1 and CDR2: MNHEY, SVGAGI. Trimming took 2 bases from V and 2 from J; bases not matched to a gene: 3. This CDR3 spans 15 amino acids.

J is TRBJ2-1 and V is TRBV5-4, with TRBD1 identical over 8 bases. The germline V gene has CDR1 SGHNT and CDR2 YYREEE (reference sequence). This CDR3 comprises 16 residues. The trim removed 4 bases at V and 6 bases at J, leaving 12 bases unmatched. The CDR3 DNA follows: TGTGCCAGCAGCCCACTACCGGGACAGGTCCCCAATGAGCAGTTCTTC. Protein product: CASSPLPGQVPNEQFF.

This clone has only one observation. V and J are TRBV20-1 and TRBJ2-7; D call uncertain. Germline V gene lookup returns CDR1 DFQATT and CDR2 SNEGSKA (reference sequence). This CDR3 comprises 11 residues. The ends were cut back, 6 bases at V and 6 bases at J, with 12 bases in the middle. CDR3 bases: TGCAGTGCCGCCCCGGGTGGCGAGCAGTACTTC. Translation gives CSAAPGGEQYF.

This clone showed up just a few times. This sequence joins TRBV5-1 and TRBJ2-1; D is possibly TRBD2 (6 bases). Looked up from germline, CDR1 is SGHRS and CDR2 is YFSETQ. V was cut by 4 bases and J by 1 base, with 12 bases left in between. The CDR3 runs 15 residues. The CDR3, as DNA: TGCGCCAGCAGCAAAGACGCGGGATCCTACAATGAGCAGTTCTTC. It specifies CASSKDAGSYNEQFF.

This chain joins TRBV27 and TRBJ2-1; the match to TRBD2 covers 14 bases. The CDR3 length is 16 residues. V dropped 6 bases and J dropped 10; count of bases not matched to a gene: 11. Germline loops: CDR1 MNHEY, CDR2 SMNVEV (reference sequence). The CDR3, as DNA: TGTGCCAGCAGGTCCACCGGGACTAGCGGGAGCAGGGAGCAGTTCTTC. Its translation is CASRSTGTSGSREQFF.

This clone was detected only a few times. The chain employs TRBV7-9 and TRBJ2-3, with no clear D. This CDR3 comprises 11 residues. Germline CDR1 and CDR2: SEHNR and FQNEAQ (reference sequence). V lost 5 bases and J 3 bases, leaving 3 bases between the germline ends. In DNA, the CDR3 is TGTGCCAGCAGCATAACAGATACGCAGTATTTT. Encoded protein: CASSITDTQYF.

The V gene is TRBV5-1, the J gene TRBJ2-3; maybe TRBD2 (6 bases). This CDR3 has 16 residues. The germline V gene encodes CDR1 SGHRS and CDR2 YFSETQ. Trimming pared 5 bases from V and 8 bases from J, leaving 24 bases between. The CDR3 region is CASSRGDAGRGVTQYF. The CDR3 nucleotides read TGCGCCAGCAGTAGGGGTGACGCGGGACGGGGTGTTACGCAGTATTTT.

The J gene is TRBJ2-1, the V gene TRBV5-5, with 9 bases lining up with TRBD1. V was pared by 4 bases and J by 0 bases, with 14 bases of the junction left unmatched. The CDR3 covers 19 residues. Germline CDR1 reads SGHKS; CDR2 reads YYEKEE (reference sequence). CDR3 region: CASSPGTGTRPGSYNEQFF. The CDR3 region has the DNA TGTGCCAGCAGCCCTGGGACAGGGACTCGTCCCGGCTCCTACAATGAGCAGTTCTTC.

V usage is TRBV28 and J usage is TRBJ1-1; D is possibly TRBD1 (5 bases). Germline V lookup: CDR1 MDHEN, CDR2 SYDVKM. Trimming left V 5 bases short and J 1 base short, with 17 bases between. This CDR3 is built from 16 residues. CDR3 residues: CASSTTGRAWNTEAFF. In nucleotides, the CDR3 is TGTGCCAGCAGTACAACTGGCAGGGCTTGGAACACTGAAGCTTTCTTT. The full variable domain, completed using reference TRBV28 and TRBJ1-1, is DVKVTQSSRYLVKRTGEKVFLECVQDMDHENMFWYRQDPGLGLRLIYFSYDVKMKEKGDIPEGYSVSREKKERFSLILESASTNQTSMYLCASSTTGRAWNTEAFFGQGTRLTVV.

The CDR3 nucleotides read TGTGCCAGTAGTACCCGGTTTGCTGCACAGCCCCAGCATTTT. Protein sequence: CASSTRFAAQPQHF. V is TRBV19 and J is TRBJ1-5; D not resolved. Germline CDR1 is LNHDA and CDR2 is SQIVND (reference sequence). The CDR3 covers 14 residues. V lost 4 bases to trimming and J lost 7 bases, with 14 bases between them.

The V call is TRBV7-3, the J call TRBJ2-3, with D possibly matching TRBD1 (6 bases). This CDR3 is built from 14 residues. The V gene lost 2 bases and the J gene lost 3 bases, with 9 bases spanning the gap. Germline lookup yields CDR1 SGHTA and CDR2 FQGTGA. The CDR3 nucleotides are TGTGCCAGCAGCTTATCCAGGGGAACAGATACGCAGTATTTT. It specifies CASSLSRGTDTQYF.

This clone was recorded only once. The chain carries TRBV28 and TRBJ1-2, with 9 bases fitting TRBD1. V trimming: 3 bases; J trimming: 6 bases; junction bases outside the gene matches: 14. The CDR3 has 17 amino acids. The V gene's germline CDR1 is MDHEN and CDR2 SYDVKM. The CDR3 DNA reads as TGTGCCAGCAGTTTCCCACTCGTATCACAGGGGGCAGATGGCTACACCTTC. This gives the protein CASSFPLVSQGADGYTF.

V is TRBV5-1 and J is TRBJ2-1, with 15 bases matching TRBD2. Trimming took 4 bases from V and 9 from J; bases not matched to a gene: 8. This CDR3 has 16 amino acids. The germline V gene has CDR1 SGHRS and CDR2 YFSETQ. The CDR3, as DNA: TGCGCCAGCAGCATTCGGACTAGCGGGAGGGAGGCTGAGCAGTTCTTC. Translation: CASSIRTSGREAEQFF.

The chain recombines TRBV5-1 with TRBJ1-6; 10 nucleotides agree with TRBD1. The CDR3 covers 16 residues. Germline assignment: CDR1 SGHRS and CDR2 YFSETQ. V shed 0 bases and J 9 bases; nucleotides not matched to a gene: 6. In DNA, the CDR3 is TGCGCCAGCAGCTTGGCTGCGGGACAGGGGCGTTCACCCCTCCACTTT. The encoded protein is CASSLAAGQGRSPLHF.

This chain connects TRBV24-1 to TRBJ2-1, with 12 bases that match TRBD2. From germline, CDR1 is KGHDR and CDR2 SFDVKD. The CDR3 is 15 residues long. Germline trimming cut 3 bases from V and 7 bases from J; bases unmatched to any gene: 3. The CDR3 DNA reads TGTGCCACCAGTGATCTCGGACTAGCGGGGAATGAGCAGTTCTTC. Protein product: CATSDLGLAGNEQFF.

CDR3 amino acids: CASSFPWREGSYEQYF. Here the CDR3 DNA reads TGTGCCAGCAGCTTTCCATGGCGGGAGGGATCCTACGAGCAGTACTTC. The V call is TRBV11-2, the J call TRBJ2-7; 9 bases line up with TRBD2. V trimming: 3 bases; J trimming: 1 base; junction bases outside the gene matches: 7. This CDR3 region has 16 residues. The germline gives CDR1 SGHAT, CDR2 FQNNGV.

The chain uses TRBV28 and TRBJ2-1; 7 bases are shared with TRBD2. Germline assignment: CDR1 MDHEN and CDR2 SYDVKM. V shed 5 bases, J shed 0 bases, and the junction held 1 base outside the gene matches. CDR3 size: 14 residues. CDR3 DNA: TGTGCCAGCAGTGGCGGGAGCTCCTACAATGAGCAGTTCTTC. Protein product: CASSGGSSYNEQFF.